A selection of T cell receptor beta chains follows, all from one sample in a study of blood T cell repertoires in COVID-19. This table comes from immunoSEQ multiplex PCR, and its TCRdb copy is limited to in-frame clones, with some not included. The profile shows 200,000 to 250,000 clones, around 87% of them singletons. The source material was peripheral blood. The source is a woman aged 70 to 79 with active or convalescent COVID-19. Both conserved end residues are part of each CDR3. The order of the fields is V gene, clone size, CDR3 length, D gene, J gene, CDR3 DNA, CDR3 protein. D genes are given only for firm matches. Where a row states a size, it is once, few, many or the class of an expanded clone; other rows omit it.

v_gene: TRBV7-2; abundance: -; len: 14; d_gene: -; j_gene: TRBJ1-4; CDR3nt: TGTGCCAGCAGCTACCGTAGGGGGAATGAAAAACTGTTTTTT; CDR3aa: CASSYRRGNEKLFF
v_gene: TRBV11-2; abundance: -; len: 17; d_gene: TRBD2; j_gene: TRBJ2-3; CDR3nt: TGTGCCAGCAGCCCGGGGTTGGCGGGGGGGCTGGGAGATACGCAGTATTTT; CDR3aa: CASSPGLAGGLGDTQYF
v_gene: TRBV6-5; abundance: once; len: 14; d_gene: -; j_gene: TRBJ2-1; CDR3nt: TGTGCCAGCAGTTACTCCAAAGTCAGGAGGGAGCAGTTCTTC; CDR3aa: CASSYSKVRREQFF
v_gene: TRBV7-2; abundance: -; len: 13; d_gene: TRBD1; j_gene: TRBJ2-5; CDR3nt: TGTGCCAGCAGCCCGACAGGGTCGGAGACCCAGTACTTC; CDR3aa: CASSPTGSETQYF
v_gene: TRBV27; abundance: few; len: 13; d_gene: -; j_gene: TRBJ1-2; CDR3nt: TGTGCCAGCAGTTTTGGAGGAAGCTATGGCTACACCTTC; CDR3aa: CASSFGGSYGYTF
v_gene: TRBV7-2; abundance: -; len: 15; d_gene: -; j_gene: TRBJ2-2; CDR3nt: TGTGCCAGCAGCTTATTCTACGGGAACACCGGGGAGCTGTTTTTT; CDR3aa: CASSLFYGNTGELFF
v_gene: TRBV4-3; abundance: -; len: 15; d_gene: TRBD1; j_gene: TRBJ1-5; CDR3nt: TGCGCCAGCAGCCATGACAGGGGTCTCAATCAGCCCCAGCATTTT; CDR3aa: CASSHDRGLNQPQHF
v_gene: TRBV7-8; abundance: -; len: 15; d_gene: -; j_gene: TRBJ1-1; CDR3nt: TGTGCCAGCAGCGCTTTCATGACAGGGAACACTGAAGCTTTCTTT; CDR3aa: CASSAFMTGNTEAFF
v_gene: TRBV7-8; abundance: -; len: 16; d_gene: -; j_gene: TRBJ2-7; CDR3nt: TGTGCCAGCAGCCCCCCTCCCGGACAGAACTCCTACGAGCAGTACTTC; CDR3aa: CASSPPPGQNSYEQYF
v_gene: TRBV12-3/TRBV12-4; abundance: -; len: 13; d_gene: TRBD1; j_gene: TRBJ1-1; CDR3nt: TGTGCCAGCAGACTGACAGGGGGCACTGAAGCTTTCTTT; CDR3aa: CASRLTGGTEAFF
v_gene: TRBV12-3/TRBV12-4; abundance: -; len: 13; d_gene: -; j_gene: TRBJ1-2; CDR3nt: TGTGCCAGCAGTTTCCAGATAAACTATGGCTACACCTTC; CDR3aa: CASSFQINYGYTF
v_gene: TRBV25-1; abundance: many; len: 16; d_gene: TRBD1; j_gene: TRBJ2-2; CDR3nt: TGTGCCAGCAGTGAAATACAGGGGGCGCCCACCGGGGAGCTGTTTTTT; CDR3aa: CASSEIQGAPTGELFF
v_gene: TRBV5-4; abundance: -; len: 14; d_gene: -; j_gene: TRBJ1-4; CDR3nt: TGTGCCAGCAGCGTCGGGGTTTATAATGAAAAACTGTTTTTT; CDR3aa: CASSVGVYNEKLFF
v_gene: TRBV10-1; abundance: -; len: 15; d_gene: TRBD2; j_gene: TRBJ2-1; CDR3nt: TGCGCCAGCAGTGGCCGGGACTACCGAAACAATGAGCAGTTCTTC; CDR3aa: CASSGRDYRNNEQFF
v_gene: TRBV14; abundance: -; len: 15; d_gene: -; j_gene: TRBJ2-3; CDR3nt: TGTGCCAGCAGCCAAGTAGGGGCTAGCACAGATACGCAGTATTTT; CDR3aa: CASSQVGASTDTQYF
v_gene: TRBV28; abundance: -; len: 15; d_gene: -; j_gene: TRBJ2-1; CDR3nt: TGTGCCAGCAGCCTCGTGGGGGGACGGAACAATGAGCAGTTCTTC; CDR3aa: CASSLVGGRNNEQFF
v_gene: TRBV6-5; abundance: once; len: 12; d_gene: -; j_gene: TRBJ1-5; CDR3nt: TGTGCCAGTTCACAGCCCAATCAGCCCCAGCATTTT; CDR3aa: CASSQPNQPQHF
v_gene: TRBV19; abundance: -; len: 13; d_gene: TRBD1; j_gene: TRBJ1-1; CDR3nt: TGTGCCAGTTCGGGACAGGGGGGCACTGAAGCTTTCTTT; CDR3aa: CASSGQGGTEAFF
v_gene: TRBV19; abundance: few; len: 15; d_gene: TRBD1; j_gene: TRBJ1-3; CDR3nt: TGTGCCAGTAGCCTTACCGACAGGGCTGGAAACACCATATATTTT; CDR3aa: CASSLTDRAGNTIYF
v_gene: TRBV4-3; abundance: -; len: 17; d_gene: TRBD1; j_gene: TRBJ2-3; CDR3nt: TGCGCCAGCAGCCTCCACACAGGGGGCGGAAGCACAGATACGCAGTATTTT; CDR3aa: CASSLHTGGGSTDTQYF
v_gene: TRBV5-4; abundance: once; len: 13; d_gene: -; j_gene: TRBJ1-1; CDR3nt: TGTGCCAGCAGCGAGGAGAGTGTCGGAAAGGCTTTCTTT; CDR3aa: CASSEESVGKAFF
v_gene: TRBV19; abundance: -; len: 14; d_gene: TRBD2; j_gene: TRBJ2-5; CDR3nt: TGTGCCAGTAGATCCGGGACTAGCGGGGGGACCCAGTACTTC; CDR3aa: CASRSGTSGGTQYF
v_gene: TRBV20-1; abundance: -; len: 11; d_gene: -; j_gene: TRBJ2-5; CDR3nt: TGCAGCCTGGAAAGGAGAGAGACCCAGTACTTC; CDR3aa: CSLERRETQYF
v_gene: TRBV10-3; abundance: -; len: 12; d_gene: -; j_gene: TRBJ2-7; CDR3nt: TGTGCCATCAGTGAGAGGGGTCCCACGCAGTACTTC; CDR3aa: CAISERGPTQYF
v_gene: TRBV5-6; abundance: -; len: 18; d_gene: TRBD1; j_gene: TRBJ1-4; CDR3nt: TGTGCCAGCAGCTTAAGGACAGGGGTATCCCTATTTAATGAAAAACTGTTTTTT; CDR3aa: CASSLRTGVSLFNEKLFF
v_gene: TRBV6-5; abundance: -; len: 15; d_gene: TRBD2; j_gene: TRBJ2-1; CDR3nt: TGTGCCAGCAGTCGCCTAGCGGGGGGGCGCAATGAGCAGTTCTTC; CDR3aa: CASSRLAGGRNEQFF
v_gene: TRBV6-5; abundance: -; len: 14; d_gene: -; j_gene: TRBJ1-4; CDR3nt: TGTGCCAGCAGAAGGACGGGATCCAATGAAAAACTGTTTTTT; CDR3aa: CASRRTGSNEKLFF
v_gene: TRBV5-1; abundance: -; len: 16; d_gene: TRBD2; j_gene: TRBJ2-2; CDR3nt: TGCGCCAGCAGCTTAGCATCTAGCGGGAGCACCGGGGAGCTGTTTTTT; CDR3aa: CASSLASSGSTGELFF
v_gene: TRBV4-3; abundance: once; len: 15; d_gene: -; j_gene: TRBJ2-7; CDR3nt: TGCGCCAGCAGCCAAGAGTGGGGCAGCAACTACGAGCAGTACTTC; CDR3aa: CASSQEWGSNYEQYF
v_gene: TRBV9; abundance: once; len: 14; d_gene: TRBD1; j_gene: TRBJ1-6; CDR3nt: TGTGCCAGCAGCGTACGGGACAGTAATTCACCCCTCCACTTT; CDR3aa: CASSVRDSNSPLHF
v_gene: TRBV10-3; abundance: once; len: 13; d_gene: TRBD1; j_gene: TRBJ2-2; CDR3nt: TGTGCCATCAGACAGGGGGTAGCCGGGGAGCTGTTTTTT; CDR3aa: CAIRQGVAGELFF
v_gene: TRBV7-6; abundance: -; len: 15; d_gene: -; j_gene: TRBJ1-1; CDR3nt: TGTGCCAGCAGCCCGGGGGGGGTAGAGGGCACTGAAGCTTTCTTT; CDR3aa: CASSPGGVEGTEAFF
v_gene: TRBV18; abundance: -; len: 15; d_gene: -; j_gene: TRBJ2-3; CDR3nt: TGTGCCAGCTCACCACCGGCACCCAGCACAGATACGCAGTATTTT; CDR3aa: CASSPPAPSTDTQYF
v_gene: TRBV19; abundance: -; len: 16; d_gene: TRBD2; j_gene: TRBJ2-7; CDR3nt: TGTGCCAGTAGTATAGTTAAGGGAGGGACCGTCTACGAGCAGTACTTC; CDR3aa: CASSIVKGGTVYEQYF
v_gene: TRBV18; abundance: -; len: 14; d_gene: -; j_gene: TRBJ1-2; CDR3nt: TGTGCCAGCTCACCACCGTCAGGGATCTATGGCTACACCTTC; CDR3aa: CASSPPSGIYGYTF